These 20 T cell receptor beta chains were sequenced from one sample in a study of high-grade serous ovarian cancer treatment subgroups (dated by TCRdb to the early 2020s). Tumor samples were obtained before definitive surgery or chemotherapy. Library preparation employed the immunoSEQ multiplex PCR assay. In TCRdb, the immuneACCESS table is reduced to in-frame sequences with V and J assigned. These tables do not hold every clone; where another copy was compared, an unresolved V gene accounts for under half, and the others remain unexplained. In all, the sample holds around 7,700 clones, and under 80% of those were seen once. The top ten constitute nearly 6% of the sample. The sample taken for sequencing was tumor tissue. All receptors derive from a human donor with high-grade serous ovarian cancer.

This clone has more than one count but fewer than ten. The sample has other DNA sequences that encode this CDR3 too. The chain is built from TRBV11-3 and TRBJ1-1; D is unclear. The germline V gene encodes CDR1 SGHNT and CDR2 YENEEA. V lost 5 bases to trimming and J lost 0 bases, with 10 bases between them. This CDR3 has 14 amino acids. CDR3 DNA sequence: TGTGCCAGCAGCCCTACAGCCATGAACACTGAAGCTTTCTTT. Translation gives CASSPTAMNTEAFF.

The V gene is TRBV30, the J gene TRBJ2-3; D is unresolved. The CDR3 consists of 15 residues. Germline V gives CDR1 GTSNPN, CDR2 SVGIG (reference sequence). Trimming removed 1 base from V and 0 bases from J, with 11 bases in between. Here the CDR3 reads CAWSALIPSTDTQYF. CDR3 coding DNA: TGTGCCTGGAGTGCCCTAATTCCTAGCACAGATACGCAGTATTTT.

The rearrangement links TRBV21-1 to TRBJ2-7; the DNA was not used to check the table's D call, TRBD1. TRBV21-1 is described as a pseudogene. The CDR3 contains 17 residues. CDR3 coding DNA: TGTGCCAGCAGCAAAGGGGCAGGGCCGGGTGTTATGGACGAGCAGTACTTC. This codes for CASSKGAGPGVMDEQYF.

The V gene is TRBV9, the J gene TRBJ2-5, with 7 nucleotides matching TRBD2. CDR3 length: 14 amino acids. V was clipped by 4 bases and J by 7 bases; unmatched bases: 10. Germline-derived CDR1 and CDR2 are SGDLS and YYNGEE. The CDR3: CASSSSTERGTQYF. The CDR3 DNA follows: TGTGCCAGCAGCTCCAGTACTGAGCGGGGGACCCAGTACTTC.

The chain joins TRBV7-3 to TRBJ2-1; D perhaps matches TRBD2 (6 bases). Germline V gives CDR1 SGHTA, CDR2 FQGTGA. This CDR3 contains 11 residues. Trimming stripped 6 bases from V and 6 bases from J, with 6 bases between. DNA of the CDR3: TGTGCCAGCAGGGGGGGCAATGAGCAGTTCTTC. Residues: CASRGGNEQFF.

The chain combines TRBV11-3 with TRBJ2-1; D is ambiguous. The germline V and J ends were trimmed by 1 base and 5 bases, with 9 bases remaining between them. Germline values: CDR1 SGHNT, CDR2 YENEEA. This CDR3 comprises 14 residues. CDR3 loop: CASSLAEYHNEQFF. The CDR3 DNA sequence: TGTGCCAGCAGCTTAGCTGAGTACCACAATGAGCAGTTCTTC.

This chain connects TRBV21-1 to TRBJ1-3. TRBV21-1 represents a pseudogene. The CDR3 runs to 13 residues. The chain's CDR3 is CASSRLSGNTIYF. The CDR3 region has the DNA TGTGCCAGCAGCCGTCTCTCTGGAAACACCATATATTTT.

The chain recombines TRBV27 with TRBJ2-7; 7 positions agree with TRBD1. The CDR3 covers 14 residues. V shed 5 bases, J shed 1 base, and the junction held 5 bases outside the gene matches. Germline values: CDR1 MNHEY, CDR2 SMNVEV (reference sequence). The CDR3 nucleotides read TGTGCCAGCAGTCTGGGACAGCCATCCTACGAGCAGTACTTC. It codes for CASSLGQPSYEQYF.

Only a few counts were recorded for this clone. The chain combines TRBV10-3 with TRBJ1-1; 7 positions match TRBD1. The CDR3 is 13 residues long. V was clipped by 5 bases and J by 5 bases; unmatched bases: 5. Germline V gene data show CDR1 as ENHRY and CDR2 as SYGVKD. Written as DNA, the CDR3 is TGTGCCATCAGTCAACACAGGGGAACTGAAGCTTTCTTT. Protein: CAISQHRGTEAFF.

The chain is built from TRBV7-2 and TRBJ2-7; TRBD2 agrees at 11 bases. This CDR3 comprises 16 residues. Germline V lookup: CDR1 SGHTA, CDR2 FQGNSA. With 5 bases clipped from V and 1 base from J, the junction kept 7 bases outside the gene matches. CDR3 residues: CASSKGTSGPSYEQYF. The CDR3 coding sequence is TGTGCCAGCAGCAAGGGGACTAGCGGACCGTCCTACGAGCAGTACTTC.

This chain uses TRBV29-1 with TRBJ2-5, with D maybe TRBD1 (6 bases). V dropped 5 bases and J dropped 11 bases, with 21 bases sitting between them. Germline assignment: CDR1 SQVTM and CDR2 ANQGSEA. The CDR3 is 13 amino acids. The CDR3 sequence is CSVRTASVPEQYF. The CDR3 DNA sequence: TGCAGCGTTCGGACAGCCTCAGTTCCGGAGCAGTACTTC. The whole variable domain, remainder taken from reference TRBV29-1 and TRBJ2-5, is SAVISQKPSRDICQRGTSLTIQCQVDSQVTMMFWYRQQPGQSLTLIATANQGSEATYESGFVIDKFPISRPNLTFSTLTVSNMSPEDSSIYLCSVRTASVPEQYFGPGTRLLVL.

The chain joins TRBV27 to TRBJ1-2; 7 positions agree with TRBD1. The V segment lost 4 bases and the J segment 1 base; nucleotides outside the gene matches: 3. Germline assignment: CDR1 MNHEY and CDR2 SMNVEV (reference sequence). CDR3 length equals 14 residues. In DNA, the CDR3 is TGTGCCAGCAGTTCGGGACAGCATAACTATGGCTACACCTTC. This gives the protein CASSSGQHNYGYTF.

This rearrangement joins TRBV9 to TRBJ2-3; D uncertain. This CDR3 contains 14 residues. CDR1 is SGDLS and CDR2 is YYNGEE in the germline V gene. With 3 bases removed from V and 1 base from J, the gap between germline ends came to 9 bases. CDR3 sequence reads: CASSASQGTDTQYF. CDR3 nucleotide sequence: TGTGCCAGCAGCGCAAGCCAAGGCACAGATACGCAGTATTTT.

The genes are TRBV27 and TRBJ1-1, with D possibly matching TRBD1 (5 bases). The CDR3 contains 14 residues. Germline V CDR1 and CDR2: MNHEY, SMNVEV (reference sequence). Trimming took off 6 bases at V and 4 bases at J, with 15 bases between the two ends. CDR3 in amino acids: CASSEVRAGTEAFF. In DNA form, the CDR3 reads TGTGCCAGCAGCGAAGTCAGGGCGGGCACTGAAGCTTTCTTT.

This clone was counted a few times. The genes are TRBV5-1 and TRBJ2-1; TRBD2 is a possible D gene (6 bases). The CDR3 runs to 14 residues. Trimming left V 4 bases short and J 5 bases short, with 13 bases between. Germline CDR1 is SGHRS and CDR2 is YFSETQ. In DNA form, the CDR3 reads TGCGCCAGCAGCCCAGGGACTTCCAACAATGAGCAGTTCTTC. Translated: CASSPGTSNNEQFF.

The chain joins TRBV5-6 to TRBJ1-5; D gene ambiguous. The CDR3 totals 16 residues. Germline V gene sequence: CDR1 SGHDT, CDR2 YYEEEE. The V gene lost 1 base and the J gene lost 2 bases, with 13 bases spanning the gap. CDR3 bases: TGTGCCAGCAGCTTGTGGCCTAACTTCGGCAATCAGCCCCAGCATTTT. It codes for CASSLWPNFGNQPQHF. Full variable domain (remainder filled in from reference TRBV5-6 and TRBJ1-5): DAGVTQSPTHLIKTRGQQVTLRCSPKSGHDTVSWYQQALGQGPQFIFQYYEEEERQRGNFPDRFSGHQFPNYSSELNVNALLLGDSALYLCASSLWPNFGNQPQHFGDGTRLSIL.

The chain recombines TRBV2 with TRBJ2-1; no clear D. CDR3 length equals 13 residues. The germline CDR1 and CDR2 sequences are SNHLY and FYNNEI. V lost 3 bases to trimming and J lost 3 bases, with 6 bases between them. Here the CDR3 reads CASSENRYNEQFF. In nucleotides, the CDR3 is TGTGCCAGCAGTGAGAATCGCTACAATGAGCAGTTCTTC.

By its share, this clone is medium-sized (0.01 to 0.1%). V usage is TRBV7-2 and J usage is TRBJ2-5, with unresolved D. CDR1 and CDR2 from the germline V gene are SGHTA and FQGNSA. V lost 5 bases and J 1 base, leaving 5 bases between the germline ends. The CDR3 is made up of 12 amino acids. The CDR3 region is CASSQPQETQYF. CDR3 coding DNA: TGTGCCAGCAGCCAGCCCCAAGAGACCCAGTACTTC. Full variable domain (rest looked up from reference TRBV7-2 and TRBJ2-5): GAGVSQSPSNKVTEKGKDVELRCDPISGHTALYWYRQSLGQGLEFLIYFQGNSAPDKSGLPSDRFSAERTGGSVSTLTIQRTQQEDSAVYLCASSQPQETQYFGPGTRLLVL.

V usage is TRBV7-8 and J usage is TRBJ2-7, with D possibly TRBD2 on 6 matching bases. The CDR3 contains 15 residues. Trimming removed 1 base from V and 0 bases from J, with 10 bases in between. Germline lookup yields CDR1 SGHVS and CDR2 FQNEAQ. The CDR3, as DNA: TGTGCCAGCAGCTTAGTGGAGGGAGGCTCCTACGAGCAGTACTTC. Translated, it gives CASSLVEGGSYEQYF.

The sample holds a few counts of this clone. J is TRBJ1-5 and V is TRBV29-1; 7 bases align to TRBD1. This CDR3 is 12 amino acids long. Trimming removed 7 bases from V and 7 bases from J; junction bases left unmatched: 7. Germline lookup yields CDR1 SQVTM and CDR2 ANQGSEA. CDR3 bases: TGCAGCGCCCGACAGGGAGAACAGCCCCAGCATTTT. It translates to CSARQGEQPQHF. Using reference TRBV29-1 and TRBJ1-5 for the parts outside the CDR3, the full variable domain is SAVISQKPSRDICQRGTSLTIQCQVDSQVTMMFWYRQQPGQSLTLIATANQGSEATYESGFVIDKFPISRPNLTFSTLTVSNMSPEDSSIYLCSARQGEQPQHFGDGTRLSIL.